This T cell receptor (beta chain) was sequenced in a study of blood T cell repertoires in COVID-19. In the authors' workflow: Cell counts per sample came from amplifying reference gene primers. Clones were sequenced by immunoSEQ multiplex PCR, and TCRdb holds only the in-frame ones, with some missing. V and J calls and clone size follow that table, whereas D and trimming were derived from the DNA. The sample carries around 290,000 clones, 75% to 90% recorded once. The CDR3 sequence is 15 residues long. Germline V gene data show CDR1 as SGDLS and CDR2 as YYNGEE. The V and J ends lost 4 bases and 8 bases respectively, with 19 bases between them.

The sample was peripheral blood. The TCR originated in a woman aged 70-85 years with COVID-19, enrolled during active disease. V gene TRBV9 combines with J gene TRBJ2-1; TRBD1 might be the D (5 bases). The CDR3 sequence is CASSPQGLQDDEQFF. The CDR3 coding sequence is TGTGCCAGCAGCCCCCAGGGCCTTCAGGACGATGAGCAGTTCTTC.